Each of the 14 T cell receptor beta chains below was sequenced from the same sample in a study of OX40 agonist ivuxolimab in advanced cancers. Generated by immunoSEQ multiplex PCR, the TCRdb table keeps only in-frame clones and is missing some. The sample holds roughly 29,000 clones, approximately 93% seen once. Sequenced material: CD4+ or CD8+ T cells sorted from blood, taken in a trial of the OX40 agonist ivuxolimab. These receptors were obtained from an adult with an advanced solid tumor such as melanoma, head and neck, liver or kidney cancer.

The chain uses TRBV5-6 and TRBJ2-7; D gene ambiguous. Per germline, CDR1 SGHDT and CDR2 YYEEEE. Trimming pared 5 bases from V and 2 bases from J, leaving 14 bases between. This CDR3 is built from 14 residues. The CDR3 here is CASRLFTTPYEQYF. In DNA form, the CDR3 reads TGTGCCAGCAGGCTTTTCACGACCCCCTACGAGCAGTACTTC.

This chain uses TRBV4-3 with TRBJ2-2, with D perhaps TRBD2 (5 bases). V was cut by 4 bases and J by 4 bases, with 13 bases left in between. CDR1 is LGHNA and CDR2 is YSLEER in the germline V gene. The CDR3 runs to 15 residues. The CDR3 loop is CASSPEIASTGELFF. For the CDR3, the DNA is TGCGCCAGCAGCCCCGAGATAGCGTCCACCGGGGAGCTGTTTTTT.

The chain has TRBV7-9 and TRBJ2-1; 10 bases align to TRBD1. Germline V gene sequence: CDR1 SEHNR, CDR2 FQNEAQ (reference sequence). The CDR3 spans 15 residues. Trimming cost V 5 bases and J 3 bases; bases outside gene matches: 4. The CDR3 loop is CASSPGQGSYNEQFF. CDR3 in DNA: TGTGCCAGCAGCCCGGGACAGGGGAGCTACAATGAGCAGTTCTTC.

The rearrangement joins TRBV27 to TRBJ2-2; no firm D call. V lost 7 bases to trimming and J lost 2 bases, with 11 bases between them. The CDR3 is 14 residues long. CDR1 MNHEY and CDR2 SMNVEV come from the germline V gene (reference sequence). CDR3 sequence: CASTPYANTGELFF. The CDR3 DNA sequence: TGTGCCAGCACCCCTTACGCAAACACCGGGGAGCTGTTTTTT.

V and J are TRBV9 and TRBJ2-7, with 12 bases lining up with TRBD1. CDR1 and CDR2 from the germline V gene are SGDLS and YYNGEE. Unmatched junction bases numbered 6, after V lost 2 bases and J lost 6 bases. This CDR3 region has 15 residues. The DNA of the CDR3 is TGTGCCAGCAGCGTTGGGACAGGGGGCGCGGGCGAGCAGTACTTC. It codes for CASSVGTGGAGEQYF.

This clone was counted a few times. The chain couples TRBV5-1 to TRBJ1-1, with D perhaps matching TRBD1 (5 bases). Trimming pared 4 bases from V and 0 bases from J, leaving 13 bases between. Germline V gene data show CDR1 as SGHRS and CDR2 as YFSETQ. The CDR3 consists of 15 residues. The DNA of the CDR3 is TGCGCCAGCAGCCAGGTGTGGGGCTTGAACACTGAAGCTTTCTTT. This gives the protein CASSQVWGLNTEAFF. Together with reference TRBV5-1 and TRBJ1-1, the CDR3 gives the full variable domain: KAGVTQTPRYLIKTRGQQVTLSCSPISGHRSVSWYQQTPGQGLQFLFEYFSETQRNKGNFPGRFSGRQFSNSRSEMNVSTLELGDSALYLCASSQVWGLNTEAFFGQGTRLTVV.

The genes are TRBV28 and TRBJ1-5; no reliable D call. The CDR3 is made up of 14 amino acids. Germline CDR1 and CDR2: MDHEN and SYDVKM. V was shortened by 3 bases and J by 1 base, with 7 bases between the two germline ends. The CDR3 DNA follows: TGTGCCAGCAGTTTCGTATTCAGCAATCAGCCCCAGCATTTT. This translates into CASSFVFSNQPQHF. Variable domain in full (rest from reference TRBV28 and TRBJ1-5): DVKVTQSSRYLVKRTGEKVFLECVQDMDHENMFWYRQDPGLGLRLIYFSYDVKMKEKGDIPEGYSVSREKKERFSLILESASTNQTSMYLCASSFVFSNQPQHFGDGTRLSIL.

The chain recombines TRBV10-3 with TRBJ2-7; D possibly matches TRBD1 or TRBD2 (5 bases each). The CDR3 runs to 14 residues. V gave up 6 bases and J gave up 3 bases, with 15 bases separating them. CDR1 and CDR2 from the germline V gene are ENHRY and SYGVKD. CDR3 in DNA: TGTGCCATCAGACCGGGACCGAGAATCTACGAGCAGTACTTC. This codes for CAIRPGPRIYEQYF.

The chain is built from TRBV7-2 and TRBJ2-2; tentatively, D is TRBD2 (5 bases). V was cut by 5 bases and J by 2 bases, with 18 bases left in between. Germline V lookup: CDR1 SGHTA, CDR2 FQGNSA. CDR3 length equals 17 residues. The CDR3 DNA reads TGTGCCAGCAGCACCCCAACCACCGGGATTAACACCGGGGAGCTGTTTTTT. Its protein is CASSTPTTGINTGELFF.

DNA of the CDR3: TGCAGCGTTTACAGGACTGACTACGAGCAGTACTTC. Protein product: CSVYRTDYEQYF. The chain uses TRBV29-1 and TRBJ2-7; D might be TRBD1 or TRBD2, each matching 5 bases. This CDR3 region has 12 residues. V lost 5 bases, J lost 3 bases, and 11 bases lay in between. The germline V gene has CDR1 SQVTM and CDR2 ANQGSEA.

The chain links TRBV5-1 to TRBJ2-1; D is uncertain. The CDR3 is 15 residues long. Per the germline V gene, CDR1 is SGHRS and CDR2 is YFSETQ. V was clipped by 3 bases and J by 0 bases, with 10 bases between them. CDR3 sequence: CASSSRSSSYNEQFF. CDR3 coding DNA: TGCGCCAGCAGCTCCAGGAGTAGCTCCTACAATGAGCAGTTCTTC.

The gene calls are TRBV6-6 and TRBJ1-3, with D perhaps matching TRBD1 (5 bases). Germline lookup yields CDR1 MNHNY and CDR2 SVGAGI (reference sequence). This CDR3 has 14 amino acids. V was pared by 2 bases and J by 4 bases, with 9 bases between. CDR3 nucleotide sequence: TGTGCCAGCAGTTACGAGGGGCCCGGAAACACCATATATTTT. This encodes CASSYEGPGNTIYF.

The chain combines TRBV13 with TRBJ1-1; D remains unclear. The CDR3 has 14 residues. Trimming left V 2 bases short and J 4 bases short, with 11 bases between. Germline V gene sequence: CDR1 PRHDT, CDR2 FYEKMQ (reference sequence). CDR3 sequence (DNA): TGTGCCAGCAGCTTATTCGTTAAGCCCACTGAAGCTTTCTTT. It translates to CASSLFVKPTEAFF.

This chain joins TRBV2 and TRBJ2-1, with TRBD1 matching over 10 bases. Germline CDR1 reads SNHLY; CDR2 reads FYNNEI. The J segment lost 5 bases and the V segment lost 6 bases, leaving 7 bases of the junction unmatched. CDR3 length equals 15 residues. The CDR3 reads CASSPGTGVNNEQFF. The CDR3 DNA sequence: TGTGCCAGCAGCCCCGGGACAGGGGTAAACAATGAGCAGTTCTTC.